The rows below give T cell receptor beta chains drawn from one sample of a study of T cells in localized non-small cell lung cancer. Generated by immunoSEQ multiplex PCR, the TCRdb table keeps only in-frame clones and is missing some. This sample yields some 19,000 clones, of which under 95% are seen a single time; about 4% belongs to the top ten. The sequences come from peripheral blood, collected before any cancer treatment. These receptors originate from a male donor aged 60 or over with stage I squamous cell lung carcinoma. Both conserved end residues are part of each CDR3. Each record gives: V gene, clone size, D gene, J gene, CDR3 DNA, CDR3 protein. A D gene is named only where the DNA matches it firmly. Expanded clones are given a class, and other clones once, few, many or no size at all.

TRBV15	.	.	TRBJ1-3	TGTGCCACCAGCAGAGTAGGCGGCAGTCCGGCAAACACCATATATTTT	CATSRVGGSPANTIYF
TRBV5-6	.	.	TRBJ2-7	TGTGCCAGCAGCTTGGGGAATCCCTACGAGCAGTACTTC	CASSLGNPYEQYF
TRBV18	.	.	TRBJ2-5	TGTGCCAGCTCACCCCTGACGGAACAAGAGACCCAGTACTTC	CASSPLTEQETQYF
TRBV7-6	.	.	TRBJ2-3	TGTGCCAGCAGCTTAGCATCAGGGTATAGCACAGATACGCAGTATTTT	CASSLASGYSTDTQYF
TRBV6-5	.	.	TRBJ1-3	TGTGCCAGCAGCCGCGAAAGCTCTGGAAACACCATATATTTT	CASSRESSGNTIYF
TRBV5-4	.	TRBD2	TRBJ2-1	TGTGCCAGCAGCCTAGGGACTAGCGGGATTAGAAATGAGCAGTTCTTC	CASSLGTSGIRNEQFF
TRBV19	once	TRBD1	TRBJ2-5	TGTGCCAGTAGAGGACAGGGGGCAGGAGAGACCCAGTACTTC	CASRGQGAGETQYF
TRBV4-2	.	TRBD2	TRBJ2-7	TGTGCCAGCAGCTCTAGCGGGGGGTCCTACGAGCAGTACTTC	CASSSSGGSYEQYF
TRBV5-1	once	TRBD2	TRBJ2-1	TGCGCCAGCAGCCCCGGGACTAGCTACAATGAGCAGTTCTTC	CASSPGTSYNEQFF
TRBV2	.	TRBD1	TRBJ1-2	TGTGCCAGCACCCTACAGGGGGCGGAATATGGCTACACCTTC	CASTLQGAEYGYTF
TRBV4-2	.	.	TRBJ2-7	TGTGCCAGCAGCCAAGATGAAACCTACGAGCAGTACTTC	CASSQDETYEQYF
TRBV7-9	.	.	TRBJ2-1	TGTGCCAGCAGCTTAGAGGGTGAGCAGTTCTTC	CASSLEGEQFF
TRBV18	.	.	TRBJ2-3	TGTGCCAGCTCACCAACTATGGGGGAGGATACGCAGTATTTT	CASSPTMGEDTQYF
TRBV13	.	TRBD1	TRBJ2-1	TGTGCCAGCAGCTTAGACGCAGGACAGGGGGAATACAATGAGCAGTTCTTC	CASSLDAGQGEYNEQFF
TRBV10-3	.	.	TRBJ2-7	TGTGCCATCGACGACAGGGCGGGGGAGCAGTACTTC	CAIDDRAGEQYF
TRBV9	once	.	TRBJ1-1	TGTGCCAGCAGCGTAGACCCCTTAGGCCGGGGTTCTGAAGCTTTCTTT	CASSVDPLGRGSEAFF
TRBV28	.	TRBD1	TRBJ2-7	TGTGCCAGCAGACCGGGACAGACCTACGAGCAGTACTTC	CASRPGQTYEQYF
TRBV29-1	.	.	TRBJ1-1	TGCAGCGTTGAGACGGCATCTGAAGCTTTCTTT	CSVETASEAFF
TRBV7-3	.	TRBD2	TRBJ2-1	TGTGCCAGCAGCCGCCGGACTAGCGGGGAAAATGAGCAGTTCTTC	CASSRRTSGENEQFF
TRBV6-5	.	.	TRBJ1-1	TGTGCCAGCCGCCCGGACGGCTGGGGCACTGAAGCTTTCTTT	CASRPDGWGTEAFF
TRBV7-2	.	.	TRBJ1-3	TGTGCCAGCAGCCCGCAGGGAACTGGAAACACCATATATTTT	CASSPQGTGNTIYF
TRBV30	.	.	TRBJ2-7	TGTGCCTGGAGTGGGCAGGGACTTCCCTACGAGCAGTACTTC	CAWSGQGLPYEQYF
TRBV25-1	.	.	TRBJ1-2	TGTGCCAGCAGTGAACGGGGGCTGTCGCTCGGCTACACCTTC	CASSERGLSLGYTF
TRBV18	.	.	TRBJ2-2	TGTGCCAGCTCACCCCCCACTTCTACAATAAACACCGGGGAGCTGTTTTTT	CASSPPTSTINTGELFF
TRBV5-8	.	TRBD1	TRBJ1-3	TGTGCCAGCAGCTTACCGGGACAGCGACGCCTCACGCCTGGAAACACCATATATTTT	CASSLPGQRRLTPGNTIYF
TRBV12-5	.	TRBD1	TRBJ1-2	TGTGCTAGTGGTCCCCCGGCAGGGGGCACAGTTTATGGCTACACCTTC	CASGPPAGGTVYGYTF
TRBV10-3	.	TRBD1	TRBJ1-5	TGTGCCATCAGTACAGGGGAACAGCCCCAGCATTTT	CAISTGEQPQHF
TRBV7-2	.	.	TRBJ1-2	TGTGCCAGCAGCTTACTCAGGGGTGGCTACACCTTC	CASSLLRGGYTF
TRBV7-2	.	.	TRBJ2-7	TGTGCCAGCAGCCGATACTCCTACGAGCAGTACTTC	CASSRYSYEQYF
TRBV7-2	.	.	TRBJ1-2	TGTGCCAGCAGCTTAGCCCTGGGGAGCTTTATGACCTACACCTTC	CASSLALGSFMTYTF
TRBV30	.	.	TRBJ2-7	TGTGCCTGGAGTCCTGAGGGGCCGGGCGTTTACGAGCAGTACTTC	CAWSPEGPGVYEQYF
TRBV10-3	.	.	TRBJ2-3	TGTGCCATCAGAGAGGGAGGAGGGGCCACAGATACGCAGTATTTT	CAIREGGGATDTQYF
TRBV19	.	TRBD2	TRBJ2-7	TGTGCCAGTAGTATTGCTAGCGGAGTAACCTACGAGCAGTACTTC	CASSIASGVTYEQYF
TRBV5-1	.	.	TRBJ2-1	TGCGCCAGCGCAGGGACTGTTGGCAATGAGCAGTTCTTC	CASAGTVGNEQFF
TRBV29-1	.	.	TRBJ1-4	TGCAGCGTTGGGTTAGGCGAAAAACTGTTTTTT	CSVGLGEKLFF
TRBV7-8	.	.	TRBJ1-2	TGTGCCAGCAGCCCGAATCCGGGGGCTCGGGGTTATGGCTACACCTTC	CASSPNPGARGYGYTF
TRBV9	.	.	TRBJ2-7	TGTGCCAGCAGCGTAGACGATTACGAGCAGTACTTC	CASSVDDYEQYF
TRBV28	.	TRBD1	TRBJ2-5	TGTGCCACGACAGGGATTTCCCCCCCTGAGACCCAGTACTTC	CATTGISPPETQYF
TRBV27	once	TRBD1	TRBJ2-2	TGTGCCAGCAGTCCCGGGACAGGGGCCAACACCGGGGAGCTGTTTTTT	CASSPGTGANTGELFF
TRBV4-3	once	TRBD2	TRBJ2-1	TGCGCCAGCAGCCAAGATGGCCTAGCGGGAGTACGTGAGCAGTTCTTC	CASSQDGLAGVREQFF
TRBV28	.	.	TRBJ1-4	TGTGCCAGCAGTCCAACTGACGTAGCAACTAATGAAAAACTGTTTTTT	CASSPTDVATNEKLFF
TRBV28	.	TRBD2	TRBJ2-5	TGTGCCAGCAGTTCACTAGCGGGAGTAAGGGAGACCCAGTACTTC	CASSSLAGVRETQYF
TRBV27	.	TRBD2	TRBJ2-1	TGTGCCAGCAGTTTATTCAAGCGCTCTAGCGGGAGTTGGACTGAGCAGTTCTTC	CASSLFKRSSGSWTEQFF
TRBV27	.	.	TRBJ2-5	TGTGCCAGCAGTTTAGGTTCAGGGCCGAGGGAGACCCAGTACTTC	CASSLGSGPRETQYF
TRBV9	.	.	TRBJ2-3	TGTGCCAGCAGCCCCACCCTGGAGGATACGCAGTATTTT	CASSPTLEDTQYF
TRBV9	.	.	TRBJ1-2	TGTGCCAGCAGCCCCCAAGCGGGGCGGGGAGTCTATGGCTACACCTTC	CASSPQAGRGVYGYTF
TRBV28	.	.	TRBJ2-7	TGTGCCAGCAGCCCTGGAGGGCGGGTGGACTACGAGCAGTACTTC	CASSPGGRVDYEQYF
TRBV5-1	.	.	TRBJ2-6	TGCGCCAGCAGCTTGGGGGCCTCTGGGGCCAACGTCCTGACTTTC	CASSLGASGANVLTF
TRBV10-1	once	.	TRBJ2-2	TGCGCCAGCAGCCGGGACGCGGACACCGGGGAGCTGTTTTTT	CASSRDADTGELFF